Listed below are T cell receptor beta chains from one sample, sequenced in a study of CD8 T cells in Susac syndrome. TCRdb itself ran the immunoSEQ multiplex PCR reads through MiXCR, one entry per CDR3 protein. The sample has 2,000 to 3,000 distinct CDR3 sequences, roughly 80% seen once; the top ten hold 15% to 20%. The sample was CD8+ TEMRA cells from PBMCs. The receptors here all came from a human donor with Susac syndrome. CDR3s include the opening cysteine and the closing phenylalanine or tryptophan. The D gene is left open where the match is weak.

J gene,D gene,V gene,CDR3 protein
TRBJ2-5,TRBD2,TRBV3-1,CASSQEVVAGGFLGSQETQYF
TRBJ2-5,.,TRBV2,CASSGDREQETQYF
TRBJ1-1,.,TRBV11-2,CASSLDLPHGVNTEAFF
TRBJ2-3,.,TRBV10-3,CAISDLQSSTDTQYF
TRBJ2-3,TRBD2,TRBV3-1,CASSPAGREYGTDTQYF
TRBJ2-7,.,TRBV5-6,CASSLADIPYEQYF
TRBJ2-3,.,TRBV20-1,CSARELAEAGTDTQYF
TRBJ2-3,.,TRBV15,CATSRPGDSTDTQYF
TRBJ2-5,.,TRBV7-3,CASSLALYQETQYF
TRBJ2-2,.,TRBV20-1,CSAGGSQTNTGELFF
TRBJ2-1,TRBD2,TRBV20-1,CSALGPSGGEWNEQFF
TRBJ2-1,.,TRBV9,CASSVLTWSSYNEQFF
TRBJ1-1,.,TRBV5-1,CASSFSQGRTEAFF
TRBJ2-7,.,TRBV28,CASGRDQSYEQYF
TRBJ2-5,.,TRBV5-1,CASSPSGGIGETQYF
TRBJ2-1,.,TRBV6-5,CASSYPPNEQFF
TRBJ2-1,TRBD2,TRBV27,CASSFLAGDEQFF
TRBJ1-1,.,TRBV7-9,CASSADQWVEAFF
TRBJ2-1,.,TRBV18,CASSPEGSYNEQFF
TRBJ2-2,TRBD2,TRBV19,CASRAGETTGELFF
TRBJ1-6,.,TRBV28,CASSSGDYNSPLHF
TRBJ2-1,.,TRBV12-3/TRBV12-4,CASSPSSGHEQFF
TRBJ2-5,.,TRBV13,CASSSGGSGETQYF
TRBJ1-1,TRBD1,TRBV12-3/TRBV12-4,CASSNRGTEAFF
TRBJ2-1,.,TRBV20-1,CSSFGRDSYNEQFF
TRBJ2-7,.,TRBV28,CASSRTEGEQYF
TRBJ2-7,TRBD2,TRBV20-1,CSASPTSGSAYEQYF
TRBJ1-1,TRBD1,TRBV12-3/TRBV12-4,CASSEQGGGTEAFF
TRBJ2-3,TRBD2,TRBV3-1,CASSPSPRGEDTQYF
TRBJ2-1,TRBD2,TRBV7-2,CASSRRSRTSGPHNEQFF
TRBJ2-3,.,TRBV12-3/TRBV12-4,CASSSTISSTDTQYF
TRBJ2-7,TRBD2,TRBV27,CASSLTSGGPYEQYF
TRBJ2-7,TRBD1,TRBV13,CASSPWTGGAYEQYF
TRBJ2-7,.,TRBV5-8,CASTQLGSFEQYF
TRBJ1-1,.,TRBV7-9,CASSLEGQHQAFF
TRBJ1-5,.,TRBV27,CASSPHPRRQPQHF
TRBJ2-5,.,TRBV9,CASCAGWWDSGQETQYF
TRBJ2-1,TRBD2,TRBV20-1,CSAREGGDYNEQFF
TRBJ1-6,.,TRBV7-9,CASSHGPDYNSPLHF
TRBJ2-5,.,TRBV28,CASSPLGVEETQYF
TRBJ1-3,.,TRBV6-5,CASSYVEVLQYSGNTIYF
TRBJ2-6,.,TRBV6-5,CASKAASGANVLTF
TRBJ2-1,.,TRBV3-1,CASSQFRGSWGYNEQFF
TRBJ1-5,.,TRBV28,CASSSLGGWAQPQHF
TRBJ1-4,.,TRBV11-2,CASSTRAWGEKLFF
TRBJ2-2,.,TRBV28,CASSFQETGELFF
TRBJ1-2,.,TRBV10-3,CAISTPGLDNYGYTF
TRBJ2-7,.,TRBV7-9,CASSLWGATASVEQYF
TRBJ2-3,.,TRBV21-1,CASSPRGWGGTDTQYF
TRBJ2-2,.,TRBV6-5,CASSSAGATGELFF
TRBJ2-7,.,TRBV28,CASSPDSTYEQYF
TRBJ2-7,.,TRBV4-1,CASSALGGDANEQYF
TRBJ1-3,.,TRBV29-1,CSVLAGIYGNTIYF